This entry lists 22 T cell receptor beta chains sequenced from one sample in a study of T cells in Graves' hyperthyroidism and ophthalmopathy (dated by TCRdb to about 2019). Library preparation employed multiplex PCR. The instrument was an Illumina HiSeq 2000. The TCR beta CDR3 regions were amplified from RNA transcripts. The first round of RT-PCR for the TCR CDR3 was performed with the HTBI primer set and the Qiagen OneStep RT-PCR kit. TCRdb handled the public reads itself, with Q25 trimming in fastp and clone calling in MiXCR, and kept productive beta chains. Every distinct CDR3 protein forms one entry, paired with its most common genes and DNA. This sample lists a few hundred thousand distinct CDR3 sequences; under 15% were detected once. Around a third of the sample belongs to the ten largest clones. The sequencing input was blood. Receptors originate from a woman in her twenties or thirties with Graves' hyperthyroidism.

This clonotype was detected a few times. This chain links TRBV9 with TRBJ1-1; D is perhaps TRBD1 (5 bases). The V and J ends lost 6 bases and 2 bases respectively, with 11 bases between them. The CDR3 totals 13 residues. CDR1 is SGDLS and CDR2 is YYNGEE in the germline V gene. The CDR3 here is CASTPGGNTEAFF. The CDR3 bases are TGTGCCAGCACCCCCGGGGGAAACACTGAAGCTTTCTTT. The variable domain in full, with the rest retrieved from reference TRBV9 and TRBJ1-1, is DSGVTQTPKHLITATGQRVTLRCSPRSGDLSVYWYQQSLDQGLQFLIQYYNGEERAKGNILERFSAQQFPDLHSELNLSSLELGDSALYFCASTPGGNTEAFFGQGTRLTVV.

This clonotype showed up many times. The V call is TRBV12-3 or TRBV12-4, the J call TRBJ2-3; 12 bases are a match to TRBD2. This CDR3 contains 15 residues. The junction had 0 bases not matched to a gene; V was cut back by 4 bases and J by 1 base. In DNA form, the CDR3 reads TGTGCCAGCAGTTCTAGCGGGAGGGGCACAGATACGCAGTATTTT. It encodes CASSSSGRGTDTQYF.

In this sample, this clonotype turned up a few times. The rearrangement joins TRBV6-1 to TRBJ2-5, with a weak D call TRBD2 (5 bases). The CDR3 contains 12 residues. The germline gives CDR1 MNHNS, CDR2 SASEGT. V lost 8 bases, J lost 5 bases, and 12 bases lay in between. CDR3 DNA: TGTGCCAGCCCACGGGAAAATGAGACCCAGTACTTC. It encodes CASPRENETQYF.

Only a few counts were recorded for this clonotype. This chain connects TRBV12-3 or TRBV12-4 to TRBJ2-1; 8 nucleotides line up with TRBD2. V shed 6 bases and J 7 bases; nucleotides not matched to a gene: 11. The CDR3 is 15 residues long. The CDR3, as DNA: TGTGCCAGCAGCCAACCGAGACTAGCGCAAAATGAGCAGTTCTTC. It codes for CASSQPRLAQNEQFF.

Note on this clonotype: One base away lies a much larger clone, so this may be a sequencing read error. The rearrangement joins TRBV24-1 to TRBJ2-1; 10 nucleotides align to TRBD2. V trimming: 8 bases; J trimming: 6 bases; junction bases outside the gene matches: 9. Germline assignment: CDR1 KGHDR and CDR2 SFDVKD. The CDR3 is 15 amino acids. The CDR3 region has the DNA TGTGCCACCAAAAGCGGGAGGGCCAGGTGCAATGAGCAGTTCTTC. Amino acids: CATKSGRARCNEQFF.

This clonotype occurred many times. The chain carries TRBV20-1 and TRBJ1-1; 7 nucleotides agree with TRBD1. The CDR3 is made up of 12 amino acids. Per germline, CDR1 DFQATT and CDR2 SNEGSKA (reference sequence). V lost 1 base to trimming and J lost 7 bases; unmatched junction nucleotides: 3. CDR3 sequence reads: CSARGGGIEAFF. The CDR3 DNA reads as TGCAGTGCTAGAGGAGGGGGCATTGAAGCTTTCTTT.

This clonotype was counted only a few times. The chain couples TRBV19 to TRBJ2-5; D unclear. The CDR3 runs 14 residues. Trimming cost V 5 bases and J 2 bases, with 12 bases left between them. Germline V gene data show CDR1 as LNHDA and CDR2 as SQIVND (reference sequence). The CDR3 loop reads CASSRAGQQETQYF. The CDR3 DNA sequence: TGTGCCAGTAGTCGTGCAGGCCAACAAGAGACCCAGTACTTC.

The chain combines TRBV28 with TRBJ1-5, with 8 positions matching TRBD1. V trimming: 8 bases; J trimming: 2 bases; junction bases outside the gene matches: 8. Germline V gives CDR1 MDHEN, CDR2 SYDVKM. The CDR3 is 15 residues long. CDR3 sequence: CASGPPGGGNQPQHF. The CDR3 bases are TGTGCCAGCGGCCCCCCAGGGGGCGGCAATCAGCCCCAGCATTTT.

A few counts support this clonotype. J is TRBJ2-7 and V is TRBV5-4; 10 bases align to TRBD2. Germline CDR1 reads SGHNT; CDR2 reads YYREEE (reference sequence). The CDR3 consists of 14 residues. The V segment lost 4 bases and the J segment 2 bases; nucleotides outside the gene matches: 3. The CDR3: CASSGGTSAYEQYF. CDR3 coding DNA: TGTGCCAGCAGCGGGGGGACTAGCGCCTACGAGCAGTACTTC.

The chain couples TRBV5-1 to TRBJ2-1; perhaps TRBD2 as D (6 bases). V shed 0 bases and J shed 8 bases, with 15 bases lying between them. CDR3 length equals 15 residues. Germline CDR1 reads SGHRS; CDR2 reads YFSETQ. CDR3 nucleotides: TGCGCCAGCAGCTTGGCCGAGCGGAGGGGCGATGAGCAGTTCTTC. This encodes CASSLAERRGDEQFF.

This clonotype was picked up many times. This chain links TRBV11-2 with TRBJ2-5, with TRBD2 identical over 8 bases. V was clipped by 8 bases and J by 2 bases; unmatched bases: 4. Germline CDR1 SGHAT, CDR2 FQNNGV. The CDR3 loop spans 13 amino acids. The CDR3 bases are TGTGCCAGCTATCGCGGGGGGCAAGAGACCCAGTACTTC. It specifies CASYRGGQETQYF.

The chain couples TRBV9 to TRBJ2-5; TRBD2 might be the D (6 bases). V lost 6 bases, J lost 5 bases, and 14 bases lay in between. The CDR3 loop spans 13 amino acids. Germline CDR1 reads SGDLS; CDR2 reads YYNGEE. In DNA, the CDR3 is TGTGCCAGCACCACGGAGGGCAGGGAGACCCAGTACTTC. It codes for CASTTEGRETQYF.

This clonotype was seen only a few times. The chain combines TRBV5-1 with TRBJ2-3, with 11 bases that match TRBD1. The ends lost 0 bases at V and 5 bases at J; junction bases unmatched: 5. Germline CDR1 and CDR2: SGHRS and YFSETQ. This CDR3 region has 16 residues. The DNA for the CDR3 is TGCGCCAGCAGCTTGGAAGGACAGGGGGCAATAGATACGCAGTATTTT. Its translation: CASSLEGQGAIDTQYF. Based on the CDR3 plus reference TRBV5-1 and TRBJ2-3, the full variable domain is KAGVTQTPRYLIKTRGQQVTLSCSPISGHRSVSWYQQTPGQGLQFLFEYFSETQRNKGNFPGRFSGRQFSNSRSEMNVSTLELGDSALYLCASSLEGQGAIDTQYFGPGTRLTVL.

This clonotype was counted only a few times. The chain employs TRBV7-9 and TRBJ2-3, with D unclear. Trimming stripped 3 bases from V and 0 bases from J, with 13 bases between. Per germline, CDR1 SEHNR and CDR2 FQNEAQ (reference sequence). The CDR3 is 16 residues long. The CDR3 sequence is CASSLATASSTDTQYF. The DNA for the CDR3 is TGTGCCAGCAGCTTGGCAACAGCGTCTAGCACAGATACGCAGTATTTT. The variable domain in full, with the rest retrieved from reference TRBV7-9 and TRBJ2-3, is DTGVSQNPRHKITKRGQNVTFRCDPISEHNRLYWYRQTLGQGPEFLTYFQNEAQLEKSRLLSDRFSAERPKGSFSTLEIQRTEQGDSAMYLCASSLATASSTDTQYFGPGTRLTVL.

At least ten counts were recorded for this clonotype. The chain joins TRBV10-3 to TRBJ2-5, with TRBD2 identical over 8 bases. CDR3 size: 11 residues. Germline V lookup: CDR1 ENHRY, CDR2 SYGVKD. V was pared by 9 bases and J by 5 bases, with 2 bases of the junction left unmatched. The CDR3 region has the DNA TGTGCCATTAGCGGGAATGAGACCCAGTACTTC. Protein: CAISGNETQYF.

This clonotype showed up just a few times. CDR3 sequence: CAWGGGWSYEQYF. The CDR3 nucleotides read TGTGCCTGGGGAGGGGGCTGGTCCTACGAGCAGTACTTC. The chain links TRBV30 to TRBJ2-7; tentatively, D is TRBD1 (7 bases). Trimming stripped 5 bases from V and 1 base from J, with 12 bases between. This CDR3 has 13 residues. Germline V gene data show CDR1 as GTSNPN and CDR2 as SVGIG (reference sequence). Looking up the rest from reference TRBV30 and TRBJ2-7 gives the full variable domain: SQTIHQWPATLVQPVGSPLSLECTVEGTSNPNLYWYRQAAGRGLQLLFYSVGIGQISSEVPQNLSASRPQDRQFILSSKKLLLSDSGFYLCAWGGGWSYEQYFGPGTRLTVT.

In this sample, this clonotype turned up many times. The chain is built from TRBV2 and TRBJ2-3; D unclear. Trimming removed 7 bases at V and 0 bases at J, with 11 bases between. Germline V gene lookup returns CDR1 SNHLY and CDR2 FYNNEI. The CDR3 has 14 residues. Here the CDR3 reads CASKVTVSTDTQYF. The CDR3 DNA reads TGTGCCAGCAAAGTAACGGTTAGCACAGATACGCAGTATTTT. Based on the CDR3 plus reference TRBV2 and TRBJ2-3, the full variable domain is EPEVTQTPSHQVTQMGQEVILRCVPISNHLYFYWYRQILGQKVEFLVSFYNNEISEKSEIFDDQFSVERPDGSNFTLKIRSTKLEDSAMYFCASKVTVSTDTQYFGPGTRLTVL.

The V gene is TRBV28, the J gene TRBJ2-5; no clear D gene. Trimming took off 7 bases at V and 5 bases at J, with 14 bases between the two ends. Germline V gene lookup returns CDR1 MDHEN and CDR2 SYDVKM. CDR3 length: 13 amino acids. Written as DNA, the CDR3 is TGTGCCAGCACCACTCAGCCAACGGAGACCCAGTACTTC. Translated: CASTTQPTETQYF.

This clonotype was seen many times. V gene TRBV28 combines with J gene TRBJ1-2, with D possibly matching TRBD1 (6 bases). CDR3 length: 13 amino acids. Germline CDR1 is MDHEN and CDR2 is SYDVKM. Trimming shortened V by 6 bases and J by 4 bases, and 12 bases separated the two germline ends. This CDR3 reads CASRTQGPYGYTF. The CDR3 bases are TGTGCCAGCAGGACCCAGGGGCCCTATGGCTACACCTTC.

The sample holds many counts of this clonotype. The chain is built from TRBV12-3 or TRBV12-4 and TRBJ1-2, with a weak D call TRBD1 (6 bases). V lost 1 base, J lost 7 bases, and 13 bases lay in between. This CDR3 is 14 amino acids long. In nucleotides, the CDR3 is TGTGCCAGCAGTTTAGGGGGGGCAGAATCTGGCTACACCTTC. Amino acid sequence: CASSLGGAESGYTF.

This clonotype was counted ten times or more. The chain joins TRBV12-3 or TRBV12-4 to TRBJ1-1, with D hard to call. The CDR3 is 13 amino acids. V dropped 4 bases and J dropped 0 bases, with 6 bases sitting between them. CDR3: CASSSPLNTEAFF. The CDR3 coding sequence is TGTGCCAGCAGTTCCCCCCTGAACACTGAAGCTTTCTTT.

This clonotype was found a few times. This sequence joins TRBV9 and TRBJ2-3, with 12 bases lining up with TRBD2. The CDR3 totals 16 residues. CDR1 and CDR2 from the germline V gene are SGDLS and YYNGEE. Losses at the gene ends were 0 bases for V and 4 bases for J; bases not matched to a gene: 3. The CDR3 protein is CASSVDLAGGADTQYF. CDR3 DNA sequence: TGTGCCAGCAGCGTAGACCTAGCGGGAGGGGCAGATACGCAGTATTTT. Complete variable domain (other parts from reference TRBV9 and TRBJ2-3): DSGVTQTPKHLITATGQRVTLRCSPRSGDLSVYWYQQSLDQGLQFLIQYYNGEERAKGNILERFSAQQFPDLHSELNLSSLELGDSALYFCASSVDLAGGADTQYFGPGTRLTVL.